Listed here are 24 T cell receptor beta chains from one sample, sequenced in a study of OX40 agonist ivuxolimab in advanced cancers. TCRdb keeps only in-frame clones here, not all; method: immunoSEQ multiplex PCR. The sample lists around 90,000 clones; around 87% were seen once. Specimen: CD4+ or CD8+ T cells sorted from blood, collected in a trial of the OX40 agonist ivuxolimab. These receptors were collected from an adult with an advanced solid tumor such as melanoma, head and neck, liver or kidney cancer.

V usage is TRBV4-1 and J usage is TRBJ1-5, with D tentatively TRBD1 (6 bases). The V gene's germline CDR1 is MGHRA and CDR2 YSYEKL. V was shortened by 4 bases and J by 3 bases, with 10 bases between the two germline ends. The CDR3 has 14 residues. As DNA, the CDR3 is TGCGCCAGCAGCCTTACAGGGATCAATCAGCCCCAGCATTTT. Amino acid sequence: CASSLTGINQPQHF.

The chain couples TRBV6-6 to TRBJ2-5; D unresolved. The CDR3 runs 16 residues. Germline V gene sequence: CDR1 MNHNY, CDR2 SVGAGI (reference sequence). The V and J ends lost 6 bases and 1 base respectively, with 18 bases between them. The CDR3 nucleotides are TGTGCCAGCAGAGCCGCCCCCAGGACGACCCAAGAGACCCAGTACTTC. Its protein is CASRAAPRTTQETQYF.

The DNA for the CDR3 is TGTGCCAGCAGTGAAGCCTACAGAGGCTATGGCTACACCTTC. It translates to CASSEAYRGYGYTF. The V gene is TRBV2, the J gene TRBJ1-2; D unclear. Germline loops: CDR1 SNHLY, CDR2 FYNNEI. This CDR3 is built from 14 residues. V gave up 0 bases and J gave up 4 bases, with 9 bases separating them.

This clone was seen once. This chain links TRBV19 with TRBJ2-3; D perhaps matches TRBD2 (6 bases). With 4 bases removed from V and 3 bases from J, the gap between germline ends came to 14 bases. The CDR3 runs to 15 residues. Germline-derived CDR1 and CDR2 are LNHDA and SQIVND (reference sequence). CDR3 protein: CASSRRLGGTDTQYF. CDR3 coding DNA: TGTGCCAGTAGTAGGCGACTAGGTGGGACAGATACGCAGTATTTT.

V usage is TRBV2 and J usage is TRBJ2-1; possibly TRBD1 for D (5 bases). Germline CDR1 SNHLY, CDR2 FYNNEI. Trimming took off 9 bases at V and 6 bases at J, with 15 bases between the two ends. This CDR3 has 13 residues. The CDR3 nucleotides are TGTGCCAGAAGCCAGGGTGGCGGCAATGAGCAGTTCTTC. It is translated as CARSQGGGNEQFF.

The chain carries TRBV7-8 and TRBJ1-5; tentative D call: TRBD1 (5 bases). This CDR3 contains 15 residues. V lost 4 bases and J lost 0, with 10 bases in between. Germline V gene lookup returns CDR1 SGHVS and CDR2 FQNEAQ. The DNA of the CDR3 is TGTGCCAGCAGCTCTCAGGGTATTAGCAATCAGCCCCAGCATTTT. It specifies CASSSQGISNQPQHF.

The chain couples TRBV9 to TRBJ1-3, with D unresolved. Trimming left V 2 bases short and J 0 bases short, with 6 bases between. Germline V gene data show CDR1 as SGDLS and CDR2 as YYNGEE. This CDR3 has 14 residues. The CDR3 spells CASSVHFSGNTIYF. The DNA of the CDR3 is TGTGCCAGCAGCGTTCACTTCTCTGGAAACACCATATATTTT.

This chain uses TRBV27 with TRBJ1-4; the match to TRBD1 covers 9 bases. The CDR3 consists of 14 residues. V was pared by 4 bases and J by 10 bases, with 7 bases of the junction left unmatched. CDR1 and CDR2 from the germline V gene are MNHEY and SMNVEV (reference sequence). CDR3 DNA sequence: TGTGCCAGCAGTTCTCGGGACAGGGCCTTAAAACTGTTTTTT. Translated: CASSSRDRALKLFF.

The V gene is TRBV5-4, the J gene TRBJ2-3, with TRBD2 matching over 7 bases. The CDR3 runs 15 residues. With V trimmed by 0 bases and J by 0 bases, 1 base remained unmatched. The germline gives CDR1 SGHNT, CDR2 YYREEE (reference sequence). The CDR3 reads CASSLELASTDTQYF. The CDR3 DNA is TGTGCCAGCAGCTTGGAACTAGCGAGCACAGATACGCAGTATTTT.

The chain couples TRBV5-4 to TRBJ1-4, with D perhaps matching TRBD1 (6 bases). Germline loops: CDR1 SGHNT, CDR2 YYREEE (reference sequence). Trimming left V 2 bases short and J 2 bases short, with 13 bases between. The CDR3 totals 16 residues. The CDR3 nucleotides read TGTGCCAGCAGCTTAACCAGGGGAGCGACTAATGAAAAACTGTTTTTT. Protein: CASSLTRGATNEKLFF.

V and J are TRBV15 and TRBJ2-3; 9 bases fit TRBD1. The germline gives CDR1 LNHNV, CDR2 YYDKDF (reference sequence). V was pared by 3 bases and J by 1 base, with 2 bases of the junction left unmatched. The CDR3 totals 15 residues. The CDR3 region has the DNA TGTGCCACCAGCAGGAGACAGGGGGGCACAGATACGCAGTATTTT. Translated, it gives CATSRRQGGTDTQYF.

The gene calls are TRBV29-1 and TRBJ2-3; D is perhaps TRBD1 (5 bases). The CDR3 spans 13 residues. Trimming cost V 3 bases and J 7 bases, with 14 bases left between them. Germline lookup yields CDR1 SQVTM and CDR2 ANQGSEA. CDR3 sequence reads: CSVDAQGVHTQYF. CDR3 nucleotides: TGCAGCGTTGATGCGCAGGGTGTGCATACGCAGTATTTT.

The rearrangement uses TRBV20-1 and TRBJ2-1, with no clear D. Trimming stripped 1 base from V and 5 bases from J, with 3 bases between. This CDR3 region has 11 residues. The germline gives CDR1 DFQATT, CDR2 SNEGSKA (reference sequence). For the CDR3, the DNA is TGCAGTGCTAGAGGTCACAATGAGCAGTTCTTC. Encoded protein: CSARGHNEQFF.

This chain uses TRBV29-1 with TRBJ2-7; possibly TRBD1 for D (5 bases). The CDR3 totals 14 residues. Trimming pared 6 bases from V and 4 bases from J, leaving 19 bases between. Germline V gives CDR1 SQVTM, CDR2 ANQGSEA. DNA of the CDR3: TGCAGCGTGGGATGGGCAGGCAGGGCGTACGAGCAGTACTTC. It specifies CSVGWAGRAYEQYF.

The chain employs TRBV19 and TRBJ2-2, with 12 bases that match TRBD2. The V and J ends lost 2 bases and 7 bases, in that order; junction bases with no gene match: 14. The CDR3 runs to 19 residues. CDR1 and CDR2 from the germline V gene are LNHDA and SQIVND (reference sequence). CDR3 bases: TGTGCCAGTAGTATACAGGGGCCCAGTCTAGCGGGAGGGATCGGGGAGCTGTTTTTT. This translates into CASSIQGPSLAGGIGELFF.

The V call is TRBV10-3, the J call TRBJ1-2; the match to TRBD1 covers 7 bases. The CDR3 is 15 amino acids. CDR1 and CDR2 (germline): ENHRY, SYGVKD. V lost 0 bases, J lost 8 bases, and 9 bases stayed unmatched. CDR3 residues: CAISESIGGREGYTF. CDR3 bases: TGTGCCATCAGTGAGTCGATAGGGGGCCGCGAGGGCTACACCTTC.

The J gene is TRBJ1-2, the V gene TRBV2; D gene uncertain. Between the trimmed V and J ends, which lost 4 bases and 1 base, there was a span of 7 bases. The CDR3 covers 13 residues. CDR1 SNHLY and CDR2 FYNNEI come from the germline V gene. The CDR3 region is CASSGTLNYGYTF. In DNA form, the CDR3 reads TGTGCCAGCAGTGGTACACTTAACTATGGCTACACCTTC.

The chain joins TRBV5-1 to TRBJ2-5, with 7 positions matching TRBD1. The CDR3 runs to 15 residues. From germline, CDR1 is SGHRS and CDR2 YFSETQ. The V gene end was trimmed by 2 bases and the J gene end by 2 bases; junction bases not matched to a gene: 6. This chain's CDR3 is CASSFWDRVQETQYF. In DNA form, the CDR3 reads TGCGCCAGCAGCTTCTGGGACAGAGTACAAGAGACCCAGTACTTC. Supplemented by reference TRBV5-1 and TRBJ2-5, the full variable domain reads KAGVTQTPRYLIKTRGQQVTLSCSPISGHRSVSWYQQTPGQGLQFLFEYFSETQRNKGNFPGRFSGRQFSNSRSEMNVSTLELGDSALYLCASSFWDRVQETQYFGPGTRLLVL.

V usage is TRBV5-5 and J usage is TRBJ1-3, with no clear D. V lost 0 bases and J lost 9, with 7 bases in between. CDR1 and CDR2 from the germline V gene are SGHKS and YYEKEE (reference sequence). This CDR3 is built from 12 residues. CDR3 DNA sequence: TGTGCCAGCAGCTTGGCCTCGGGCACCATATATTTT. Its protein is CASSLASGTIYF.

The chain couples TRBV6-5 to TRBJ1-1; D uncertain. CDR3 length: 12 amino acids. V was clipped by 5 bases and J by 1 base, with 5 bases between them. CDR1 and CDR2 (germline): MNHEY, SVGAGI. CDR3 region: CASSGWNTEAFF. The DNA of the CDR3 is TGTGCCAGCAGTGGTTGGAACACTGAAGCTTTCTTT.

A remark on this clone: The same CDR3 is also encoded by other DNA sequences in this sample. The chain couples TRBV9 to TRBJ2-2, with 7 nucleotides matching TRBD2. Germline CDR1 and CDR2: SGDLS and YYNGEE. The V segment lost 2 bases and the J segment 2 bases; nucleotides outside the gene matches: 3. The CDR3 is 15 residues long. The CDR3 sequence: CASSVSGTNTGELFF. The DNA of the CDR3 is TGTGCCAGCAGCGTCAGCGGGACCAACACCGGGGAGCTGTTTTTT.

The chain combines TRBV2 with TRBJ1-5, with 7 bases that match TRBD1. The J segment lost 6 bases and the V segment lost 4 bases, leaving 6 bases of the junction unmatched. The V gene's germline CDR1 is SNHLY and CDR2 FYNNEI. The CDR3 is 14 residues long. Written as DNA, the CDR3 is TGTGCCAGCAGTGCCGACAGGGTGGCTCAGCCCCAGCATTTT. This sequence encodes CASSADRVAQPQHF.

The rearrangement links TRBV9 to TRBJ2-3, with 7 bases fitting TRBD2. Germline V gene lookup returns CDR1 SGDLS and CDR2 YYNGEE. J gave up 4 bases and V 3 bases, and 14 bases lay outside the gene matches. The CDR3 is made up of 17 amino acids. The CDR3 DNA is TGTGCCAGCAGCGCACTTCCTAGCGGCCCTCCGCCAGATACGCAGTATTTT. It yields the protein CASSALPSGPPPDTQYF.

The rearrangement uses TRBV7-9 and TRBJ1-1; no clear D. Germline lookup yields CDR1 SEHNR and CDR2 FQNEAQ (reference sequence). The CDR3 length is 13 residues. Trimming took 4 bases from V and 1 from J, leaving 7 bases between them. The CDR3 region has the DNA TGTGCCAGCAGCTCGACCAGGAACACTGAAGCTTTCTTT. Residues: CASSSTRNTEAFF.